This T cell receptor (beta chain) originates from a study of blood T cell repertoires in COVID-19. CDR1 MGHDK and CDR2 SYGVNS come from the germline V gene. V was shortened by 4 bases and J by 4 bases, with 10 bases between the two germline ends. CDR3 length equals 14 residues. Assay used: immunoSEQ multiplex PCR; TCRdb lists only in-frame clones, some missing. The sample contains 350,000 to 450,000 clones, approximately 89% of which appear only once. The chain combines TRBV25-1 with TRBJ1-4; D gene uncertain. The TCR originated in a woman aged 55 to 70 with COVID-19, enrolled during active disease. Sequenced sample: peripheral blood. CDR3 sequence reads: CASSGHRINEKLFF. CDR3 nucleotides: TGTGCCAGCAGTGGACACCGGATTAATGAAAAACTGTTTTTT. Drawing the rest from reference TRBV25-1 and TRBJ1-4, the complete variable domain is EADIYQTPRYLVIGTGKKITLECSQTMGHDKMYWYQQDPGMELHLIHYSYGVNSTEKGDLSSESTVSRIRTEHFPLTLESARPSHTSQYLCASSGHRINEKLFFGSGTQLSVL.